The rows below give T cell receptor beta chains drawn from one sample of a study of cytomegalovirus exposure and HLA in healthy donors. Only in-frame clones appear in the TCRdb table, and some are missing; sequencing was by immunoSEQ multiplex PCR. The sample has under 200,000 clones, around 75% seen once; the top ten hold over 4%. Sequences were obtained from PBMCs. Receptors originate from a male donor in good health and CMV-seronegative. Each CDR3 is given with its conserved first and last residue. The order of the fields is V gene, clone size, J gene, D gene, CDR3 protein, CDR3 DNA. A D gene is named only where the DNA matches it firmly. The size field is filled for only some rows; it gives once, few, many or a size class.

TRBV15	NA	TRBJ2-7	NA	CATSREDSPYHEQYF	TGTGCCACCAGCAGAGAAGACAGCCCCTACCACGAGCAGTACTTC
TRBV5-8	NA	TRBJ2-4	NA	CASSFIKNIQYF	TGTGCCAGCAGCTTCATCAAAAACATTCAGTACTTC
TRBV7-3	few	TRBJ2-5	NA	CASSRAGAETQYF	TGTGCCAGCAGCCGAGCAGGGGCAGAGACCCAGTACTTC
TRBV25-1	NA	TRBJ1-3	TRBD1	CASSTGGGNTIYF	TGTGCCAGCAGTACAGGGGGGGGAAACACCATATATTTT
TRBV6-5	few	TRBJ2-2	NA	CASSYSSGTGELFF	TGTGCCAGCAGTTACTCGTCAGGTACCGGGGAGCTGTTTTTT
TRBV30	NA	TRBJ2-7	TRBD2	CAWSVGTSLGEQYF	TGTGCCTGGAGTGTCGGGACTAGCCTTGGAGAGCAGTACTTC
TRBV6-1	NA	TRBJ2-7	TRBD1	CASSGPGQGRYEQYF	TGTGCCAGCAGTGGCCCCGGACAGGGTCGTTACGAGCAGTACTTC
TRBV6-1	NA	TRBJ1-2	NA	CASSELSRAGGYTF	TGTGCCAGCAGTGAATTGAGCAGGGCCGGTGGCTACACCTTC
TRBV27	NA	TRBJ1-6	NA	CASSSSAGTNSPLHF	TGTGCCAGCAGTAGTTCGGCAGGGACAAATTCACCCCTCCACTTT
TRBV5-6	NA	TRBJ2-2	NA	CASSLWGGVTGELFF	TGTGCCAGCAGCTTGTGGGGCGGGGTCACCGGGGAGCTGTTTTTT
TRBV29-1	few	TRBJ2-7	NA	CSVLGTSSSYEQYF	TGCAGCGTCCTCGGGACTTCCAGCTCCTACGAGCAGTACTTC
TRBV6-1	few	TRBJ1-1	NA	CAASRGSDTEAFF	TGTGCCGCCTCGCGGGGATCGGACACTGAAGCTTTCTTT
TRBV10-3	NA	TRBJ2-1	NA	CAISEVSTGEQFF	TGTGCCATCAGTGAGGTCTCCACGGGGGAGCAGTTCTTC
TRBV7-9	NA	TRBJ1-1	TRBD1	CASRPRQGIAEAFF	TGTGCCAGCAGACCGCGACAGGGAATAGCGGAAGCTTTCTTT
TRBV9	NA	TRBJ2-1	NA	CASSVRLYNDEQFF	TGTGCCAGCAGCGTACGTCTATATAACGATGAGCAGTTCTTC
TRBV28	NA	TRBJ1-5	NA	CASSLTGPQPQHF	TGTGCCAGCAGTTTAACAGGGCCTCAGCCCCAGCATTTT
TRBV7-6	few	TRBJ2-2	TRBD2	CASSLEAGAGELFF	TGTGCCAGCAGCTTAGAGGCGGGGGCCGGGGAGCTGTTTTTT
TRBV27	NA	TRBJ2-2	TRBD2	CASSLAGLHNGELFF	TGTGCCAGCAGTCTAGCGGGTCTACACAACGGGGAGCTGTTTTTT
TRBV7-6	NA	TRBJ2-7	NA	CASSLGRDEQYF	TGTGCCAGCAGCTTAGGCAGGGATGAGCAGTACTTC
TRBV11-2	NA	TRBJ1-2	NA	CASSLVGGRNYGYTF	TGTGCCAGCAGCTTAGTGGGAGGACGGAACTATGGCTACACCTTC
TRBV5-1	NA	TRBJ2-7	NA	CASSLTVHEQYF	TGCGCCAGCAGCTTGACAGTCCACGAGCAGTACTTC
TRBV5-1	few	TRBJ2-1	NA	CASSLVTDYNEQFF	TGCGCCAGCAGCTTGGTCACAGACTACAATGAGCAGTTCTTC
TRBV28	NA	TRBJ2-7	TRBD2	CASSLAGGSSYEQYF	TGTGCCAGCAGTTTAGCGGGAGGGAGCTCCTACGAGCAGTACTTC
TRBV2	NA	TRBJ1-2	NA	CASSEALLREDGYTF	TGTGCCAGCAGTGAAGCGCTACTACGAGAGGATGGCTACACCTTC
TRBV28	few	TRBJ1-2	NA	CASRPHHNYGYTF	TGTGCCAGCAGGCCACACCACAACTATGGCTACACCTTC
TRBV28	few	TRBJ2-7	TRBD2	CASSTSGYDSYEQYF	TGTGCCAGCAGCACTAGCGGATACGACTCCTACGAGCAGTACTTC
TRBV5-4	few	TRBJ1-4	NA	CASSRGLPEKLFF	TGTGCCAGCAGCCGCGGTCTACCTGAAAAACTGTTTTTT
TRBV28	NA	TRBJ2-2	NA	CASSSPGVGSGELFF	TGTGCCAGCAGTTCCCCCGGGGTAGGGTCCGGGGAGCTGTTTTTT
TRBV5-1	NA	TRBJ1-3	NA	CASSGGFSGNTIYF	TGCGCCAGCAGCGGGGGGTTCTCTGGAAACACCATATATTTT
TRBV7-8	NA	TRBJ1-1	TRBD1	CASSLPTGGPTEAFF	TGTGCCAGCAGCTTACCCACAGGGGGCCCAACTGAAGCTTTCTTT
TRBV9	NA	TRBJ2-7	TRBD2	CASSVAAGGVYEQHF	TGTGCCAGCAGCGTAGCGGCGGGGGGGGTCTACGAGCAGCACTTC
TRBV19	NA	TRBJ2-5	TRBD2	CASHPTSGPWETQYF	TGTGCCAGCCACCCAACTAGCGGGCCCTGGGAGACCCAGTACTTC
TRBV7-6	NA	TRBJ1-4	TRBD1	CASTLGQGNEKLFF	TGTGCCAGCACCCTGGGACAGGGGAACGAAAAACTGTTTTTT
TRBV7-6	NA	TRBJ1-4	NA	CASRQYNEKLFF	TGTGCCAGCAGGCAGTATAATGAAAAACTGTTTTTT
TRBV27	few	TRBJ2-7	TRBD2	CASSFQRGPYEQYF	TGTGCCAGCAGTTTCCAGCGGGGCCCGTACGAGCAGTACTTC
TRBV10-3	NA	TRBJ2-1	TRBD2	CAISPGTSGGYEQFF	TGTGCCATCAGCCCCGGGACTAGCGGGGGGTATGAGCAGTTCTTC
TRBV13	NA	TRBJ2-6	TRBD1	CASSLAGTGGTGANVLTF	TGTGCCAGCAGCTTAGCTGGGACAGGGGGTACCGGGGCCAACGTCCTGACTTTC
TRBV1	NA	TRBJ1-5	NA	CTSLRGQPQHF	TGCACCAGTCTGCGGGGACAGCCCCAGCATTTT
TRBV4-3	NA	TRBJ2-1	NA	CASSQEYSATYNEQFF	TGCGCCAGCAGCCAAGAATATAGCGCTACCTACAATGAGCAGTTCTTC
TRBV5-1	NA	TRBJ1-3	NA	CASSLVALGSQNSGNTIYF	TGCGCCAGCAGCTTGGTAGCTTTGGGGAGCCAGAACTCTGGAAACACCATATATTTT
TRBV7-9	NA	TRBJ2-1	TRBD2	CASSLYGAGGINEQFF	TGTGCCAGCAGCTTATACGGGGCGGGAGGGATCAATGAGCAGTTCTTC
TRBV5-6	NA	TRBJ2-2	TRBD2	CASSPLSSGYTGELFF	TGTGCCAGCAGCCCCCTTTCTAGCGGTTACACCGGGGAGCTGTTTTTT
TRBV11-2	once	TRBJ2-1	NA	CASSLSLDSYNEQFF	TGTGCCAGCAGCTTAAGTCTTGACAGTTACAATGAGCAGTTCTTC
TRBV7-3	NA	TRBJ2-3	TRBD2	CASSLSAAGGFTDTQYF	TGTGCCAGCAGCTTAAGTGCTGCGGGAGGGTTCACAGATACGCAGTATTTT
TRBV19	NA	TRBJ1-2	TRBD1	CASSALGTGDVNYGYTF	TGTGCCAGTAGTGCTTTAGGGACAGGGGACGTTAACTATGGCTACACCTTC
TRBV5-1	NA	TRBJ2-7	NA	CASSFAQAPYEQYF	TGCGCCAGCAGCTTCGCACAGGCCCCCTACGAGCAGTACTTC
TRBV6-1	few	TRBJ1-6	NA	CASSERENSPLHF	TGTGCCAGCAGTGAAAGAGAGAATTCACCCCTCCACTTT
TRBV5-4	NA	TRBJ2-7	TRBD2	CASSRNREVFDF	TGTGCCAGCAGCCGAAACCGGGAGGTCTTCGACTTC
TRBV5-1	NA	TRBJ1-2	TRBD1	CASSPGGGQGYTF	TGCGCCAGCAGCCCCGGAGGGGGACAGGGCTACACCTTC
TRBV7-3	NA	TRBJ2-7	NA	CASSLGGPYF	TGTGCCAGCAGCCTCGGGGGACCGTACTTC
TRBV13	NA	TRBJ2-7	TRBD2	CASSPARTSGRYEQYF	TGTGCCAGCAGCCCAGCCCGGACTAGCGGGAGATACGAGCAGTACTTC
TRBV5-1	NA	TRBJ2-3	TRBD2	CASSLGLAGTDTQYF	TGCGCCAGCAGCTTGGGACTAGCGGGCACAGATACGCAGTATTTT
TRBV6-5	NA	TRBJ2-1	NA	CASSYEGTNEQFF	TGTGCCAGCAGTTACGAGGGAACTAATGAGCAGTTCTTC
TRBV18	NA	TRBJ2-1	TRBD2	CASSPGGGYNEQFF	TGTGCCAGCTCACCGGGCGGGGGTTACAATGAGCAGTTCTTC
TRBV6-1	once	TRBJ2-1	TRBD2	CASSEVSGAYNEQFF	TGTGCCAGCAGTGAAGTTAGCGGGGCCTACAATGAGCAGTTCTTC
TRBV7-2	once	TRBJ1-4	NA	CASSLMGFNEKLFF	TGTGCCAGCAGCTTAATGGGCTTTAATGAAAAACTGTTTTTT
TRBV5-5	NA	TRBJ1-5	NA	CASSRGQLGDQPQHF	TGTGCCAGCAGCCGAGGACAGCTTGGGGATCAGCCCCAGCATTTT
TRBV6-5	NA	TRBJ2-7	TRBD1	CASSSRGTGMYEQYF	TGTGCCAGCAGTTCCAGGGGGACAGGGATGTACGAGCAGTACTTC
TRBV5-4	NA	TRBJ2-2	TRBD1	CASSLPQGRITGELFF	TGTGCCAGCAGCTTACCACAGGGGCGGATCACCGGGGAGCTGTTTTTT
TRBV19	NA	TRBJ1-4	TRBD1	CASSAPGQVYEKLFF	TGTGCCAGTAGTGCCCCGGGACAGGTGTATGAAAAACTGTTTTTT